This T cell receptor beta chain was found in a study of T cell repertoires in cytomegalovirus infection. TCRdb re-analysed the reads in MiXCR, keeping a single row per CDR3 protein. This table holds about 890,000 distinct CDR3 sequences, roughly 30% found once. With 5 bases removed from V and 11 bases from J, the gap between germline ends came to 14 bases. CDR1 and CDR2 (germline): SGHVS, FNYEAQ. This CDR3 has 12 residues. Only a few counts were recorded for this clonotype. Its specificity is unknown. The sequence was obtained from a human donor in good health (CMV status not recorded). Some clones in this sample may be carry-over from other donors' samples. The sequences come from cultured CD8+ T cells from PBMCs, collected from culture after CMV antigen stimulation. This chain connects TRBV7-6 to TRBJ2-3; TRBD2 might be the D (5 bases). CDR3 sequence: CASSPLEGGQYF. The CDR3 nucleotides are TGTGCCAGCAGCCCCCTAGAGGGCGGGCAGTATTTT.